This TCR beta chain was documented in a study of neurological immune-mediated disorders. The cDNA was synthesized by means of template-switch 5'RACE, which was carried out with 10-nucleotide random UMIs. TCRdb reprocessed the 5' RACE reads via MiXCR and lists one record per CDR3 protein. The sample has 20,000 to 25,000 distinct CDR3 sequences; around 6.2% are singletons. This clonotype was recorded many times. Its antigen is undetermined. The sorted libraries drew on 1 million T cells that were CD4+ or CD8+. This CDR3 has 13 residues. Per germline, CDR1 SNHLY and CDR2 FYNNEI. The V end lost 8 bases, the J end lost 7 bases, and 15 bases lay between the germline ends. Broader study findings: The most TCR clonal expansion was seen in HTLV-1-associated myelopathy, whereas the least was seen in multiple sclerosis, below the level in healthy controls.

This TCR derives from a man aged 18 to 35 in good health. The rearrangement links TRBV2 to TRBJ2-1, with D tentatively TRBD1 (6 bases). Sequenced material: CD8+ T cells from blood. CDR3 nucleotides: TGTGCCAGCCGGGGACAAATTGTAAATGAGCAGTTCTTC. Translated: CASRGQIVNEQFF.